Listed here are 19 T cell receptor beta chains from one sample, sequenced in a study of blood T cell repertoires in COVID-19. The method was immunoSEQ multiplex PCR; TCRdb's version includes in-frame clones alone and lacks a portion of them. Here the sample spans under 70,000 clones, around 90% being singletons. Sequencing was carried out using peripheral blood. The receptor set was obtained from a woman aged 18-29 years with acute or convalescent COVID-19.

The rearrangement links TRBV6-2 or TRBV6-3 to TRBJ1-5; TRBD1 matches 9 bases. Germline V lookup: CDR1 MNHEY, CDR2 SVGEGT. The CDR3 has 15 amino acids. The junction had 4 bases not matched to a gene; V was cut back by 2 bases and J by 5 bases. CDR3 nucleotide sequence: TGTGCCAGCAGTTACACTAGACAGGGGGATCAGCCCCAGCATTTT. Amino acid sequence: CASSYTRQGDQPQHF.

V and J are TRBV6-6 and TRBJ2-1; the D is unclear. The germline V and J ends were trimmed by 0 bases and 7 bases, with 4 bases remaining between them. Per germline, CDR1 MNHNY and CDR2 SVGAGI (reference sequence). The CDR3 totals 12 residues. CDR3 amino acids: CASSYSRNEQFF. CDR3 DNA: TGTGCCAGCAGTTACTCGCGGAATGAGCAGTTCTTC.

The chain links TRBV12-3 or TRBV12-4 to TRBJ1-5; D unclear. This CDR3 has 12 amino acids. V shed 4 bases and J shed 5 bases, with 6 bases lying between them. Here the CDR3 reads CASSWQDQPQHF. In DNA, the CDR3 is TGTGCCAGCAGTTGGCAGGATCAGCCCCAGCATTTT.

The chain carries TRBV2 and TRBJ1-3; 7 bases fit TRBD1. V gave up 5 bases and J gave up 0 bases; unmatched junction bases: 7. This CDR3 contains 16 residues. Germline CDR1 reads SNHLY; CDR2 reads FYNNEI. Here the CDR3 reads CASSYDRVDSGNTIYF. In nucleotides, the CDR3 is TGTGCCAGCAGTTACGACAGGGTCGACTCTGGAAACACCATATATTTT.

The J gene is TRBJ1-2, the V gene TRBV5-6; 7 bases line up with TRBD1. Germline CDR1 is SGHDT and CDR2 is YYEEEE. Trimming took 2 bases from V and 0 from J; bases not matched to a gene: 4. The CDR3 consists of 15 residues. The CDR3 is CASSFRDSSNYGYTF. The DNA of the CDR3 is TGTGCCAGCAGCTTCAGGGACAGCTCTAACTATGGCTACACCTTC.

The chain links TRBV7-9 to TRBJ2-3, with 13 bases that match TRBD2. After removal of 3 bases from V and 4 bases from J, the junction contained 10 bases not matched to a gene. Germline values: CDR1 SEHNR, CDR2 FQNEAQ (reference sequence). There are 18 residues in the CDR3. CDR3 region: CASSFTSGRVSSPDTQYF. CDR3 bases: TGTGCCAGCAGCTTTACTAGCGGGAGGGTCTCCTCCCCAGATACGCAGTATTTT.

J is TRBJ1-4 and V is TRBV11-2; 7 positions agree with TRBD1. V gave up 5 bases and J gave up 8 bases; unmatched junction bases: 11. The CDR3 runs to 15 residues. Germline CDR1 and CDR2: SGHAT and FQNNGV. The CDR3 DNA reads TGTGCCAGCAGCGCCCAATTGACAGGGTACGAAAAACTGTTTTTT. Its protein product is CASSAQLTGYEKLFF.

This chain joins TRBV2 and TRBJ2-3; TRBD1 matches at 7 bases. Germline CDR1 SNHLY, CDR2 FYNNEI. The junction had 1 base not matched to a gene; V was cut back by 5 bases and J by 5 bases. The CDR3 has 12 residues. The CDR3 is CASSYRGDTQYF. The DNA of the CDR3 is TGTGCCAGCAGTTACAGGGGAGATACGCAGTATTTT. Full variable domain (remainder filled in from reference TRBV2 and TRBJ2-3): EPEVTQTPSHQVTQMGQEVILRCVPISNHLYFYWYRQILGQKVEFLVSFYNNEISEKSEIFDDQFSVERPDGSNFTLKIRSTKLEDSAMYFCASSYRGDTQYFGPGTRLTVL.

The J gene is TRBJ2-7, the V gene TRBV5-1, with D perhaps matching TRBD1 (6 bases). The CDR3 has 16 residues. V dropped 0 bases and J dropped 2 bases, with 15 bases sitting between them. Germline CDR1 SGHRS, CDR2 YFSETQ. The CDR3 DNA reads TGCGCCAGCAGCTTGGACGACCCGACAGGCCCCTACGAGCAGTACTTC. It yields the protein CASSLDDPTGPYEQYF.

The chain recombines TRBV30 with TRBJ2-1, with TRBD1 matching over 7 bases. Trimming cost V 2 bases and J 0 bases; bases outside gene matches: 13. The CDR3 consists of 18 residues. The germline gives CDR1 GTSNPN, CDR2 SVGIG (reference sequence). CDR3 in amino acids: CAWSYYDPGTDSYNEQFF. The CDR3, as DNA: TGTGCCTGGAGTTATTACGACCCCGGGACAGACTCCTACAATGAGCAGTTCTTC.

J is TRBJ2-7 and V is TRBV15, with D unresolved. Germline V gene data show CDR1 as LNHNV and CDR2 as YYDKDF (reference sequence). Deletions cut 0 bases from V and 4 bases from J, with 7 bases between. CDR3 length: 13 residues. CDR3 protein: CATSREEKYEQYF. The DNA of the CDR3 is TGTGCCACCAGCAGAGAGGAGAAGTACGAGCAGTACTTC.

The chain links TRBV5-1 to TRBJ1-5; no definite D call. CDR1 SGHRS and CDR2 YFSETQ come from the germline V gene. This CDR3 spans 15 amino acids. V was shortened by 0 bases and J by 2 bases, with 9 bases between the two germline ends. The CDR3 nucleotides are TGCGCCAGCAGCTTGGAGCCCAATGGCAATCAGCCCCAGCATTTT. Translated: CASSLEPNGNQPQHF. Supplemented by reference TRBV5-1 and TRBJ1-5, the full variable domain reads KAGVTQTPRYLIKTRGQQVTLSCSPISGHRSVSWYQQTPGQGLQFLFEYFSETQRNKGNFPGRFSGRQFSNSRSEMNVSTLELGDSALYLCASSLEPNGNQPQHFGDGTRLSIL.

The chain joins TRBV10-3 to TRBJ2-3; D may be TRBD2 (5 bases). V was trimmed by 3 bases and J by 2 bases, leaving 12 bases between them. Germline CDR1 and CDR2: ENHRY and SYGVKD. CDR3 size: 15 residues. As DNA, the CDR3 is TGTGCCATCAGTGACCGCGTGGACTTCACAGATACGCAGTATTTT. Protein product: CAISDRVDFTDTQYF.

The chain combines TRBV6-6 with TRBJ1-6; perhaps TRBD1 as D (6 bases). CDR3 size: 13 residues. CDR1 is MNHNY and CDR2 is SVGAGI in the germline V gene (reference sequence). The V end lost 6 bases, the J end lost 4 bases, and 7 bases lay between the germline ends. The CDR3 coding sequence is TGTGCCAGCAGGGACAGATATAATTCACCCCTCCACTTT. Amino acids: CASRDRYNSPLHF.

The chain joins TRBV25-1 to TRBJ1-6; D is perhaps TRBD1 (5 bases). The CDR3 extends over 14 amino acids. V lost 4 bases, J lost 5 bases, and 9 bases lay in between. Germline V lookup: CDR1 MGHDK, CDR2 SYGVNS. In nucleotides, the CDR3 is TGTGCCAGCAGTGGGGACTGGGATAATTCACCCCTCCACTTT. Translating gives CASSGDWDNSPLHF.

CDR3 bases: TGCAGTGCTAGTAGGGGAGGGAATTCACCCCTCCACTTT. Translated, it gives CSASRGGNSPLHF. This chain uses TRBV20-1 with TRBJ1-6; D may be TRBD1 (5 bases). The CDR3 is 13 amino acids. The germline gives CDR1 DFQATT, CDR2 SNEGSKA (reference sequence). V lost 3 bases and J 7 bases, leaving 10 bases between the germline ends.

The chain employs TRBV6-5 and TRBJ1-2; 7 nucleotides align to TRBD1. V shed 6 bases, J shed 5 bases, and the junction held 6 bases outside the gene matches. CDR1 is MNHEY, CDR2 SVGAGI, per germline. This CDR3 is 13 amino acids long. CDR3 DNA sequence: TGTGCCAGCAGCAGAAACAGGGGATATGGCTACACCTTC. Translation: CASSRNRGYGYTF.

This clone has more than one count but fewer than ten. V usage is TRBV5-8 and J usage is TRBJ1-1, with 10 nucleotides matching TRBD1. The CDR3 spans 16 residues. After removal of 0 bases from V and 1 base from J, the junction contained 3 bases not matched to a gene. Germline CDR1 SGHTS, CDR2 YDEGEE. The DNA for the CDR3 is TGTGCCAGCAGCTTGGGACAGGGGGCAAAGAACACTGAAGCTTTCTTT. Translation: CASSLGQGAKNTEAFF.

This clone was seen a handful of times. This chain connects TRBV5-1 to TRBJ1-1; D not certain. Trimming left V 3 bases short and J 1 base short, with 16 bases between. The CDR3 has 16 amino acids. Germline V gene data show CDR1 as SGHRS and CDR2 as YFSETQ. CDR3 nucleotides: TGCGCCAGCAGCTACTGGGCGGGGTTGGGGAACACTGAAGCTTTCTTT. Translating gives CASSYWAGLGNTEAFF.